These 8 T cell receptor beta chains came from one sample sequenced in a study of human T cells and chemical hapten exposure (TCRdb year 2021). Libraries came from 5' RACE. The sequencer listed for this sample is Illumina MiSeq. TCRdb reprocessed the public reads (quality trimming at Q25 with fastp, clone calling with MiXCR) and kept in-frame beta chains. Entries that share a CDR3 protein sequence are merged under the most common genes and DNA. This sample lists under 150,000 distinct CDR3 sequences; approximately 20% were detected once. The biggest ten clones account for approximately 2.6% of the sample. Unfractionated whole blood was collected in Tempus Blood RNA tubes, and total RNA was extracted from that blood. All receptors derive from a human donor in good health.

The V call is TRBV2, the J call TRBJ1-6, with 8 bases matching TRBD1. CDR3 length equals 16 residues. After removal of 4 bases from V and 9 bases from J, the junction contained 11 bases not matched to a gene. Germline V gene sequence: CDR1 SNHLY, CDR2 FYNNEI. CDR3 coding DNA: TGTGCCAGCAGTGGCAGGGGGCGGAAGGCTTCTTCACCCCTCCACTTT. Encoded protein: CASSGRGRKASSPLHF.

The CDR3 sequence is CASSLLGTSGFSYEQYF. DNA for the CDR3: TGTGCCAGCAGTTTATTAGGGACTAGCGGGTTCTCCTACGAGCAGTACTTC. This chain links TRBV28 with TRBJ2-7; 12 bases align to TRBD2. Per the germline V gene, CDR1 is MDHEN and CDR2 is SYDVKM. The trim removed 1 base at V and 0 bases at J, leaving 4 bases unmatched. CDR3 length: 17 residues.

This clonotype has just a few counts. The chain couples TRBV20-1 to TRBJ2-2; 10 nucleotides agree with TRBD2. Germline values: CDR1 DFQATT, CDR2 SNEGSKA (reference sequence). CDR3 length: 16 amino acids. The J segment lost 5 bases and the V segment lost 7 bases, leaving 13 bases of the junction unmatched. The CDR3 sequence is CSVPASGRIGTGELFF. The CDR3 bases are TGCAGTGTTCCAGCTAGCGGGAGAATCGGGACCGGGGAGCTGTTTTTT.

V gene TRBV5-4 combines with J gene TRBJ1-3, with a tentative D call TRBD1 (6 bases). Germline CDR1 is SGHNT and CDR2 is YYREEE (reference sequence). Trimming left V 5 bases short and J 2 bases short, with 14 bases between. This CDR3 is built from 15 residues. Here the CDR3 DNA reads TGTGCCAGCAGTCCAAGAGGGGGAGCTGGAAACACCATATATTTT. Protein: CASSPRGGAGNTIYF.

This chain connects TRBV5-6 to TRBJ1-1; D is unclear. Germline V gives CDR1 SGHDT, CDR2 YYEEEE. The CDR3 contains 14 residues. V dropped 0 bases and J dropped 7 bases, with 13 bases sitting between them. DNA of the CDR3: TGTGCCAGCAGCTTGGCAGGACCCGGCCTTGAAGCTTTCTTT. This translates into CASSLAGPGLEAFF.

The chain joins TRBV7-2 to TRBJ2-1; 9 bases align to TRBD1. In germline, CDR1 is SGHTA, CDR2 FQGNSA. V lost 4 bases and J lost 15; bases outside the gene matches: 22. The CDR3 covers 17 residues. The CDR3 DNA follows: TGTGCCAGCAGCTCGCAGGCGGCGATCGGCCGGGACAGGGCGCCGTTCTTC. Its protein product is CASSSQAAIGRDRAPFF.

This clonotype has a handful of counts. The chain combines TRBV20-1 with TRBJ1-2; tentatively, D is TRBD1 (5 bases). V lost 6 bases and J 8 bases, leaving 13 bases between the germline ends. Germline lookup yields CDR1 DFQATT and CDR2 SNEGSKA (reference sequence). The CDR3 contains 11 residues. The CDR3 coding sequence is TGCAGTGCAGGGACTGCTGCAGGCTACACCTTC. This sequence encodes CSAGTAAGYTF.

The CDR3 protein is CASSELGPNTEAFF. The CDR3 DNA reads TGTGCCAGCAGCGAGTTGGGCCCGAACACTGAAGCTTTCTTT. The chain carries TRBV11-2 and TRBJ1-1; D call uncertain. The V and J ends lost 5 bases and 1 base respectively, with 11 bases between them. The length of the CDR3 is 14 residues. Per the germline V gene, CDR1 is SGHAT and CDR2 is FQNNGV.